These 30 T cell receptor beta chains were sequenced from one sample in a study of blood T cells in healthy people across ages. A second PCR, run for roughly 7 to 11 cycles, used a sample-barcoded 5' primer plus a J-beta primer mix. MiXCR, applied by TCRdb to the 5' RACE reads, yields one record per CDR3 protein. The sample holds over a million distinct CDR3 sequences, about 45% seen once. The sequencing input was blood. These receptors all come from a woman younger than 35 in good health.

The rearrangement links TRBV5-1 to TRBJ2-3; D ambiguous. The CDR3 is 15 amino acids. With 2 bases removed from V and 0 bases from J, the gap between germline ends came to 10 bases. Germline CDR1 reads SGHRS; CDR2 reads YFSETQ. In nucleotides, the CDR3 is TGCGCCAGCAGCTTAAATCCGGCCAGCACAGATACGCAGTATTTT. Amino acid sequence: CASSLNPASTDTQYF.

About this clonotype itself: This may stem from a read error, because a much larger clone lies one nucleotide away. The gene calls are TRBV29-1 and TRBJ2-3; D gene uncertain. V was shortened by 4 bases and J by 4 bases, with 6 bases between the two germline ends. Germline-derived CDR1 and CDR2 are SQVTM and ANQGSEA. This CDR3 has 11 amino acids. In nucleotides, the CDR3 is TGCAGCGTTGCAGGCGCAGATACGCAGTATTTT. Translation: CSVAGADTQYF.

This clonotype came up a few times. This chain joins TRBV9 and TRBJ2-1; D remains ambiguous. This CDR3 is built from 14 residues. From germline, CDR1 is SGDLS and CDR2 YYNGEE. The germline V and J ends were trimmed by 1 base and 5 bases, with 10 bases remaining between them. This CDR3 reads CASSVFPGDNEQFF. Here the CDR3 DNA reads TGTGCCAGCAGCGTATTCCCAGGAGACAATGAGCAGTTCTTC.

This clonotype was recorded a few times. The V gene is TRBV27, the J gene TRBJ2-3; a weak D match, TRBD2 (6 bases). The CDR3 loop spans 14 amino acids. Trimming removed 7 bases at V and 5 bases at J, with 16 bases between. In germline, CDR1 is MNHEY, CDR2 SMNVEV (reference sequence). The CDR3 nucleotides read TGTGCCAGCACTCTGGGGGGAGCGGTAGATACGCAGTATTTT. Amino acids: CASTLGGAVDTQYF.

This clonotype has a handful of counts. This chain links TRBV9 with TRBJ2-7; D may be TRBD1 or TRBD2 (6 bases each). Trimming removed 0 bases at V and 4 bases at J, with 11 bases between. CDR3 length equals 14 residues. CDR1 and CDR2 from the germline V gene are SGDLS and YYNGEE. The CDR3 DNA is TGTGCCAGCAGCGTAGGGGGGGCGAATTACGAGCAGTACTTC. The encoded protein is CASSVGGANYEQYF.

The rearrangement joins TRBV11-2 to TRBJ2-2; 8 bases fit TRBD2. J lost 6 bases, V lost 1 base, and 13 bases had no gene match. The CDR3 length is 18 residues. CDR1 and CDR2 from the germline V gene are SGHAT and FQNNGV. The DNA for the CDR3 is TGTGCCAGCAGCTTAGCCGGACTAGCCCTGCCCCTGTCCGGGGAGCTGTTTTTT. Amino acid sequence: CASSLAGLALPLSGELFF.

This clonotype has more than one count but fewer than ten. This chain uses TRBV15 with TRBJ2-3; D may match TRBD1 or TRBD2 (6 bases each). V was pared by 8 bases and J by 2 bases, with 11 bases between. There are 13 residues in the CDR3. CDR1 and CDR2 from the germline V gene are LNHNV and YYDKDF (reference sequence). CDR3 coding DNA: TGTGCCACCGGAGGGGGATCCACAGATACGCAGTATTTT. Protein product: CATGGGSTDTQYF. Based on the CDR3 plus reference TRBV15 and TRBJ2-3, the full variable domain is DAMVIQNPRYQVTQFGKPVTLSCSQTLNHNVMYWYQQKSSQAPKLLFHYYDKDFNNEADTPDNFQSRRPNTSFCFLDIRSPGLGDTAMYLCATGGGSTDTQYFGPGTRLTVL.

The CDR3 protein is CASRERFATQYF. The CDR3 DNA reads as TGTGCCAGCAGGGAGAGATTTGCTACGCAGTATTTT. The chain combines TRBV2 with TRBJ2-3; D gene uncertain. This CDR3 comprises 12 residues. The V gene's germline CDR1 is SNHLY and CDR2 FYNNEI. V gave up 6 bases and J gave up 8 bases, with 12 bases separating them.

This chain connects TRBV9 to TRBJ1-1; no clear D. This CDR3 is 14 amino acids long. V lost 1 base and J 5 bases, leaving 12 bases between the germline ends. Per the germline V gene, CDR1 is SGDLS and CDR2 is YYNGEE. Here the CDR3 reads CASSVLRAGTEAFF. DNA for the CDR3: TGTGCCAGCAGCGTACTCCGCGCGGGGACTGAAGCTTTCTTT.

This clonotype was seen more than once but under ten times. The V gene is TRBV6-2 or TRBV6-3, the J gene TRBJ2-3, with 9 bases fitting TRBD1. Germline CDR1 and CDR2: MNHEY and SVGEGT. The V and J ends lost 4 bases and 4 bases, in that order; junction bases with no gene match: 6. The CDR3 runs 15 residues. CDR3 residues: CASSWTGESADTQYF. The CDR3 DNA reads as TGTGCCAGCAGTTGGACAGGGGAGTCCGCAGATACGCAGTATTTT.

This clonotype was seen a few times. The chain uses TRBV14 and TRBJ2-1; D tentatively reads TRBD1 or TRBD2 (5 bases each). Germline CDR1 reads SGHDN; CDR2 reads FVKESK. This CDR3 contains 17 residues. V was pared by 1 base and J by 0 bases, with 13 bases between. The CDR3 nucleotides read TGTGCCAGCAGCCAAGGAATCGGGACCTCCTCCTACAATGAGCAGTTCTTC. It translates to CASSQGIGTSSYNEQFF.

The V call is TRBV14, the J call TRBJ1-1, with D possibly TRBD1 on 5 matching bases. CDR3 length equals 16 residues. The V and J ends lost 1 base and 2 bases respectively, with 14 bases between them. From germline, CDR1 is SGHDN and CDR2 FVKESK. CDR3 DNA: TGTGCCAGCAGCCAAGGATCGGGGCAAGGAAACACTGAAGCTTTCTTT. It specifies CASSQGSGQGNTEAFF.

This clonotype was observed a handful of times. The V and J genes are TRBV7-8 and TRBJ2-1, with TRBD2 identical over 12 bases. With 6 bases clipped from V and 7 bases from J, the junction kept 7 bases outside the gene matches. The CDR3 runs 15 residues. Per the germline V gene, CDR1 is SGHVS and CDR2 is FQNEAQ. CDR3 in DNA: TGTGCCAGCAGGCGGACTAGCGGGAATGTAAATGAGCAGTTCTTC. This encodes CASRRTSGNVNEQFF. The full variable domain, completed using reference TRBV7-8 and TRBJ2-1, is GAGVSQSPRYKVAKRGQDVALRCDPISGHVSLFWYQQALGQGPEFLTYFQNEAQLDKSGLPSDRFFAERPEGSVSTLKIQRTQQEDSAVYLCASRRTSGNVNEQFFGPGTRLTVL.

A single count supports this clonotype. The rearrangement uses TRBV20-1 and TRBJ2-3; 11 positions match TRBD2. Germline V lookup: CDR1 DFQATT, CDR2 SNEGSKA (reference sequence). Germline trimming cut 5 bases from V and 4 bases from J; bases unmatched to any gene: 11. This CDR3 region has 16 residues. Here the CDR3 DNA reads TGCAGTGCTTCCAGACTAGCGGGAATCTCCCCAGATACGCAGTATTTT. Translating it yields CSASRLAGISPDTQYF.

The chain employs TRBV6-2 or TRBV6-3 and TRBJ1-5; TRBD1 agrees at 7 bases. The length of the CDR3 is 15 residues. J gave up 4 bases and V 5 bases, and 8 bases lay outside the gene matches. CDR1 and CDR2 from the germline V gene are MNHEY and SVGEGT. In nucleotides, the CDR3 is TGTGCCAGCAGTCCCGGGACAGCAGCAAATCAGCCCCAGCATTTT. It yields the protein CASSPGTAANQPQHF.

This clonotype was counted a few times. The rearrangement links TRBV5-6 to TRBJ1-6, with D hard to call. The CDR3 covers 12 residues. Per the germline V gene, CDR1 is SGHDT and CDR2 is YYEEEE. V was pared by 0 bases and J by 13 bases, with 8 bases between. CDR3 in DNA: TGTGCCAGCAGCTTGGGAGTGGGTCCCCTCCACTTT. This translates into CASSLGVGPLHF.

This rearrangement joins TRBV20-1 to TRBJ2-1; 11 bases line up with TRBD2. The CDR3 spans 16 residues. The V segment lost 1 base and the J segment 5 bases; nucleotides outside the gene matches: 7. The germline V gene encodes CDR1 DFQATT and CDR2 SNEGSKA (reference sequence). The CDR3 loop is CSARVPGLAAHNEQFF. The CDR3, as DNA: TGCAGTGCTAGAGTCCCGGGACTAGCGGCACACAATGAGCAGTTCTTC.

The V gene is TRBV21-1, the J gene TRBJ2-3; the table gives TRBD1 as D, unverified against the DNA. TRBV21-1 is listed as a pseudogene. This CDR3 comprises 16 residues. The CDR3 region has the DNA TGTGCCAGCAGCAAAGTAGCGGACAGGGGGCTGGATACGCAGTATTTT. This gives the protein CASSKVADRGLDTQYF.

This chain uses TRBV14 with TRBJ2-3, with TRBD2 as a possible D gene (7 bases). Trimming took 0 bases from V and 5 from J, leaving 18 bases between them. Germline CDR1 and CDR2: SGHDN and FVKESK. CDR3 size: 17 residues. CDR3 protein: CASSQDLRLGGGDTQYF. Here the CDR3 DNA reads TGTGCCAGCAGCCAAGACCTCCGACTAGGGGGGGGAGATACGCAGTATTTT.

This clonotype showed up just a few times. The chain has TRBV7-2 and TRBJ2-1; 14 positions agree with TRBD2. Germline CDR1 and CDR2: SGHTA and FQGNSA. The CDR3 covers 16 residues. The V segment lost 1 base and the J segment 15 bases; nucleotides outside the gene matches: 11. As DNA, the CDR3 is TGTGCCAGCAGCTTAGAGCCGACTAGCGGGAGGGCCCTCGGGTTCTTC. Its protein product is CASSLEPTSGRALGFF.

V and J are TRBV7-9 and TRBJ2-7; D call uncertain. The length of the CDR3 is 17 residues. V was shortened by 0 bases and J by 7 bases, with 22 bases between the two germline ends. The germline gives CDR1 SEHNR, CDR2 FQNEAQ (reference sequence). CDR3 sequence reads: CASSLAPQPLTDNEQYF. In nucleotides, the CDR3 is TGTGCCAGCAGCTTAGCCCCACAGCCTCTGACCGACAATGAGCAGTACTTC.

In its sample, this clonotype was seen a few times. V gene TRBV2 combines with J gene TRBJ2-5, with no clear D. The CDR3 is 11 residues long. CDR1 is SNHLY and CDR2 is FYNNEI in the germline V gene. V was trimmed by 1 base and J by 9 bases, leaving 6 bases between them. CDR3: CASSEVESQYF. The CDR3 DNA is TGTGCCAGCAGTGAAGTGGAGTCCCAGTACTTC.

The rearrangement joins TRBV6-2 or TRBV6-3 to TRBJ2-7; D unclear. V lost 2 bases to trimming and J lost 5 bases, with 7 bases between them. The CDR3 runs to 12 residues. Germline CDR1 and CDR2: MNHEY and SVGEGT. CDR3 nucleotide sequence: TGTGCCAGCAGTTACAAACGTGACGAGCAGTACTTC. Translated, it gives CASSYKRDEQYF.

V usage is TRBV6-5 and J usage is TRBJ2-5, with 12 nucleotides matching TRBD2. Germline values: CDR1 MNHEY, CDR2 SVGAGI. The CDR3 length is 14 residues. The V and J ends lost 0 bases and 13 bases, in that order; junction bases with no gene match: 6. Here the CDR3 DNA reads TGTGCCAGCAGTTACTCGATACTAGCGGGGGGTACGTACTTC. Its translation is CASSYSILAGGTYF.

This chain uses TRBV7-3 with TRBJ1-2; D is uncertain. V gave up 4 bases and J gave up 6 bases, with 15 bases separating them. CDR1 is SGHTA, CDR2 FQGTGA, per germline. CDR3 length: 14 residues. CDR3 sequence reads: CASSSLEWQDGYTF. CDR3 sequence (DNA): TGTGCCAGCAGCTCTTTGGAGTGGCAGGATGGCTACACCTTC.

Remarks on this clonotype: The junction and the germline gene differ at one end; a read error may be behind it. The V and J genes are TRBV28 and TRBJ1-4; TRBD1 aligns across 10 bases. Germline CDR1 MDHEN, CDR2 SYDVKM. This CDR3 is 14 amino acids long. Here the CDR3 reads CASTETGGFEKLFF. CDR3 bases: TGTGCCAGCACCGAGACAGGGGGCTTTGAAAAGCTGTTTTTT.

This clonotype was observed a handful of times. CDR3 region: CSASSGMTYNEQFF. The CDR3 DNA is TGCAGTGCTAGTTCGGGGATGACCTACAATGAGCAGTTCTTC. The chain links TRBV20-1 to TRBJ2-1; D might be TRBD2 (5 bases). There are 14 residues in the CDR3. V was clipped by 3 bases and J by 2 bases, with 11 bases between them. Germline values: CDR1 DFQATT, CDR2 SNEGSKA (reference sequence).

This clonotype was picked up a small number of times. The chain uses TRBV15 and TRBJ2-5; the D gene is possibly TRBD1 (6 bases). The ends were cut back, 0 bases at V and 0 bases at J, with 11 bases in the middle. Looked up from germline, CDR1 is LNHNV and CDR2 is YYDKDF (reference sequence). The CDR3 consists of 16 residues. The CDR3 loop reads CATSRETNRDQETQYF. The CDR3 DNA reads as TGTGCCACCAGCAGAGAAACTAACAGGGACCAAGAGACCCAGTACTTC. Drawing the rest from reference TRBV15 and TRBJ2-5, the complete variable domain is DAMVIQNPRYQVTQFGKPVTLSCSQTLNHNVMYWYQQKSSQAPKLLFHYYDKDFNNEADTPDNFQSRRPNTSFCFLDIRSPGLGDTAMYLCATSRETNRDQETQYFGPGTRLLVL.

This clonotype has more than one count but fewer than ten. V and J are TRBV29-1 and TRBJ2-5, with D perhaps TRBD1 (6 bases). Germline V gene data show CDR1 as SQVTM and CDR2 as ANQGSEA. Trimming left V 6 bases short and J 7 bases short, with 18 bases between. This CDR3 comprises 13 residues. The DNA for the CDR3 is TGCAGCGTCGCTGACAGGAGGTTCGGGACCCAGTACTTC. Translated: CSVADRRFGTQYF.

This clonotype was found once. The J gene is TRBJ1-1, the V gene TRBV6-2 or TRBV6-3; 9 nucleotides align to TRBD1. Per the germline V gene, CDR1 is MNHEY and CDR2 is SVGEGT. The junction had 11 bases not matched to a gene; V was cut back by 4 bases and J by 5 bases. This CDR3 spans 16 amino acids. The CDR3 nucleotides read TGTGCCAGCAGTTTCGGACAGGGGCAATTCGAAACTGAAGCTTTCTTT. Translated, it gives CASSFGQGQFETEAFF.